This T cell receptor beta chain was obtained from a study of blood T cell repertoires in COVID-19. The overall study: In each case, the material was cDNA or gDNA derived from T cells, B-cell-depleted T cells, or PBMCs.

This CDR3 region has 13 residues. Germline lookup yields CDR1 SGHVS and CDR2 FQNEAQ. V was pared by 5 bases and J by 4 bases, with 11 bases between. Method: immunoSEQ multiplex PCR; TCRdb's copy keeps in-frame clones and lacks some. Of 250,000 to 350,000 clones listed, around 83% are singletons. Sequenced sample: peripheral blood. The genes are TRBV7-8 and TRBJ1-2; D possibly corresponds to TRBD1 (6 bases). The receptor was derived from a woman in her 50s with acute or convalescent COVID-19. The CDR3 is CASSQGWRYGYTF. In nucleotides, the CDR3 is TGTGCCAGCAGCCAGGGGTGGCGCTATGGCTACACCTTC. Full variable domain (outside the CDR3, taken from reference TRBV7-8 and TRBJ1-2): GAGVSQSPRYKVAKRGQDVALRCDPISGHVSLFWYQQALGQGPEFLTYFQNEAQLDKSGLPSDRFFAERPEGSVSTLKIQRTQQEDSAVYLCASSQGWRYGYTFGSGTRLTVV.